One and the same sample provided the 14 T cell receptor beta chains below, sequenced in a study of vaccination and CD4 T cells after COVID-19. The antigens of these receptors remain unknown. Sequenced with the Oncomine TCR Beta short-read assay was DNA taken from cultured CD4+ T cells. Cultured CD4+ T cells were the source of extracted genomic DNA. MiXCR, applied by TCRdb to the PCR reads, yields one record per CDR3 protein. The sample holds approximately 9,500 distinct CDR3 sequences, around 30% seen once. This sample's treatment: approximately 11-day PBMC culture with coronavirus spike peptide pools or control peptides (ViraFEST assay). The unexposed donor provided CD4+ T cells, which were taken before the COVID-19 pandemic (2011-2018). The specimen sequenced was CD4+ T cells from blood, cultured in vitro. The receptor source for this set is a human donor in good health.

In this sample, this clonotype turned up a few times. The V and J genes are TRBV29-1 and TRBJ2-3; D uncertain. CDR1 and CDR2 from the germline V gene are SQVTM and ANQGSEA. Trimming pared 2 bases from V and 2 bases from J, leaving 5 bases between. This CDR3 is 12 amino acids long. The CDR3 DNA sequence: TGCAGCGTTGAACGGGTCACAGATACGCAGTATTTT. It translates to CSVERVTDTQYF.

By frequency in the sample, this clonotype is medium-sized. The J gene is TRBJ1-5, the V gene TRBV27, with a weak D call TRBD1 (5 bases). The germline V and J ends were trimmed by 4 bases and 1 base, with 11 bases remaining between them. The germline V gene encodes CDR1 MNHEY and CDR2 SMNVEV (reference sequence). The CDR3 runs to 15 residues. The CDR3 is CASSSGGRSNQPQHF. Written as DNA, the CDR3 is TGTGCCAGCAGTTCCGGGGGAAGGAGCAATCAGCCCCAGCATTTT.

V and J are TRBV5-1 and TRBJ2-7; 10 bases line up with TRBD1. This CDR3 is built from 14 residues. V dropped 3 bases and J dropped 4; count of bases not matched to a gene: 4. Per the germline V gene, CDR1 is SGHRS and CDR2 is YFSETQ. CDR3 in DNA: TGCGCCAGCAGCTGGACAGGGGGAGAGTACGAGCAGTACTTC. It yields the protein CASSWTGGEYEQYF.

The gene calls are TRBV23-1 and TRBJ2-5; 12 bases agree with TRBD1. TRBV23-1 is sorted into the ORF group, with uncertain function. J gave up 5 bases and V 6 bases, and 4 bases lay outside the gene matches. This CDR3 is built from 14 residues. CDR3 in DNA: TGCGCCAGCAGGGGGACAGGGGGCTGGGAGACCCAGTACTTC. It translates to CASRGTGGWETQYF.

V and J are TRBV27 and TRBJ2-7; D may be TRBD1 (6 bases). The CDR3 runs 14 residues. The germline V gene has CDR1 MNHEY and CDR2 SMNVEV (reference sequence). V was trimmed by 3 bases and J by 6 bases, leaving 15 bases between them. CDR3 amino acids: CASSFLTGGAEQYF. The CDR3 region has the DNA TGTGCCAGCAGTTTTTTGACAGGTGGGGCCGAGCAGTACTTC.

The rearrangement uses TRBV18 and TRBJ2-5; unclear D gene. Germline loops: CDR1 KGHSH, CDR2 LQKENI. The CDR3 has 12 residues. V shed 2 bases and J shed 2 bases, with 3 bases lying between them. Here the CDR3 DNA reads TGTGCCAGCTCACCAGGGCAAGAGACCCAGTACTTC. It translates to CASSPGQETQYF.

V and J are TRBV28 and TRBJ1-1; possibly TRBD1 for D (6 bases). The CDR3 loop spans 13 amino acids. V was clipped by 6 bases and J by 5 bases, with 13 bases between them. Germline CDR1 MDHEN, CDR2 SYDVKM. The CDR3 sequence is CASRPTGSTEAFF. DNA for the CDR3: TGTGCCAGCAGACCTACAGGGAGTACTGAAGCTTTCTTT.

The chain has TRBV5-4 and TRBJ2-7; the match to TRBD2 covers 13 bases. V trimming: 5 bases; J trimming: 3 bases; junction bases outside the gene matches: 5. Germline V gene lookup returns CDR1 SGHNT and CDR2 YYREEE (reference sequence). The CDR3 length is 15 residues. The CDR3 loop reads CASRSGTSGIYEQYF. The CDR3 coding sequence is TGTGCCAGCAGGTCCGGGACTAGCGGGATCTACGAGCAGTACTTC.

The chain recombines TRBV6-1 with TRBJ2-7; D is perhaps TRBD1 (6 bases). The germline CDR1 and CDR2 sequences are MNHNS and SASEGT. The CDR3 covers 15 residues. Trimming took 6 bases from V and 0 from J, leaving 15 bases between them. The CDR3 sequence: CASSPGAGSSYEQYF. CDR3 nucleotides: TGTGCCAGCAGCCCAGGGGCAGGAAGCTCCTACGAGCAGTACTTC.

This clonotype was seen only a few times. The rearrangement uses TRBV21-1 and TRBJ2-7; TRBD1, the D gene given by the table, was not confirmed from the DNA. TRBV21-1 is labeled a pseudogene. The CDR3 extends over 14 amino acids. The CDR3 here is CASSRGTESYEQYF. Here the CDR3 DNA reads TGTGCCAGCAGCAGGGGCACCGAATCCTACGAGCAGTACTTC.

This clonotype was counted a few times. The gene calls are TRBV27 and TRBJ2-7, with 7 bases that match TRBD1. The germline gives CDR1 MNHEY, CDR2 SMNVEV (reference sequence). This CDR3 has 14 residues. Unmatched junction bases numbered 5, after V lost 3 bases and J lost 3 bases. CDR3 loop: CASSLGDRVYEQYF. CDR3 sequence (DNA): TGTGCCAGCAGTTTGGGTGACAGGGTCTACGAGCAGTACTTC.

This chain links TRBV11-2 with TRBJ2-7; 8 nucleotides line up with TRBD2. Germline V gives CDR1 SGHAT, CDR2 FQNNGV. The CDR3 has 14 amino acids. J was trimmed by 2 bases and V by 10 bases; bases with no gene match: 10. The CDR3 sequence is CATNLAGPPYEQYF. The CDR3 region has the DNA TGTGCCACCAACCTAGCGGGCCCCCCCTACGAGCAGTACTTC.

This clonotype is medium-sized. The junction does not match germline at one end; this may be a read error. The chain carries TRBV7-7 and TRBJ2-5; 7 bases are shared with TRBD1. Germline V gene lookup returns CDR1 SSHAT and CDR2 FNYEAQ (reference sequence). The CDR3 length is 15 residues. The CDR3 is CASSLGTGVMETQYF. CDR3 bases: TGTGCTAGCAGCTTAGGTACAGGGGTAATGGAGACCCAGTACTTC.

The V gene is TRBV28, the J gene TRBJ2-1; D may be TRBD1 (5 bases). Germline CDR1 reads MDHEN; CDR2 reads SYDVKM. Trimming took 6 bases from V and 7 from J, leaving 10 bases between them. This CDR3 has 12 residues. CDR3 amino acids: CASSQGRNEQFF. The DNA for the CDR3 is TGTGCCAGCAGCCAGGGTCGGAATGAGCAGTTCTTC.